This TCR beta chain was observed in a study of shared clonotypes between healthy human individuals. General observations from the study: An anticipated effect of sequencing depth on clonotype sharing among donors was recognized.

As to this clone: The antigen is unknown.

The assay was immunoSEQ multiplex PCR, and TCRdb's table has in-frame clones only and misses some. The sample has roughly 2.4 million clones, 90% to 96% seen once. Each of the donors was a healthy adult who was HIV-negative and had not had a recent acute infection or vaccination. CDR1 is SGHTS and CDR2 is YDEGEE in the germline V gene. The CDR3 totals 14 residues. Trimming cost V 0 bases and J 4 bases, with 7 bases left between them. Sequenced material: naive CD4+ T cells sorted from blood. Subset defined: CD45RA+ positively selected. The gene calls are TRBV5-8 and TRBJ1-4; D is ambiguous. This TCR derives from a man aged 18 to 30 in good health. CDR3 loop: CASSLAPVNEKLFF. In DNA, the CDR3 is TGTGCCAGCAGCTTGGCCCCAGTTAATGAAAAACTGTTTTTT.